Listed below are T cell receptor beta chains from one sample, sequenced in a study of Graves' ophthalmopathy and Graves' hyperthyroidism. TCRdb processed the multiplex PCR reads anew with MiXCR; each CDR3 protein has one entry. Here the sample spans roughly 500,000 distinct CDR3 sequences, about an eighth being singletons. What was sequenced was blood. These receptors were obtained from a woman in her twenties or thirties with Graves' ophthalmopathy. Each CDR3 is given with its conserved first and last residue.

v_call cdr3_aa
TRBV12-3/TRBV12-4 CASSLWRGNRYEQYF
TRBV7-9 CASSLEGVGFFGYTF
TRBV2 CASTADRNTEAFF
TRBV24-1 CATRQRVSNQPQHF
TRBV30 CACLHPQETQYF
TRBV3-1 CASSQGDRRTYGYTF
TRBV27 CASSLTGTGTYAKNIQYF
TRBV12-3/TRBV12-4 CASSLMRSTEAFF
TRBV19 CASRAVQNAEAFF
TRBV11-2 CASSLGFRRRDQPQHF
TRBV19 CASKFKWTESPYEQYF
TRBV11-2 CASSSFRGGRQKNIQYF
TRBV12-5 CASGLTAGLAGYEQYF
TRBV5-1 CASSLGQGFNQPQHF
TRBV11-2 CASSLDGYQETQYF
TRBV30 CAWIGQGESYGYTF
TRBV5-6 CASSLVSGSGDEQYF
TRBV2 CASSRDSKETQYF
TRBV14 CASSLPGRLNTEAFF
TRBV30 CAWSRILNTEAFF
TRBV12-3/TRBV12-4 CASSPTGKNQPQHF
TRBV6-1 CASNKGAIGLSSYEQYF
TRBV28 CASSLSSGSWSGELFF